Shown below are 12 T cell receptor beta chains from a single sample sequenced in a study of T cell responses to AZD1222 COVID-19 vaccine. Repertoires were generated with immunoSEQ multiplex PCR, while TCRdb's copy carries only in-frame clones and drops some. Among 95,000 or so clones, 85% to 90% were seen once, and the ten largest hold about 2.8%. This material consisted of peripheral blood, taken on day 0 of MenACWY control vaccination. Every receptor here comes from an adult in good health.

The DNA for the CDR3 is TGTGCCAGCAGCGGGCCGGGGGAAGGAAACACCATATATTTT. It encodes CASSGPGEGNTIYF. The chain joins TRBV11-3 to TRBJ1-3, with a tentative D call TRBD1 (5 bases). Germline values: CDR1 SGHNT, CDR2 YENEEA. CDR3 length: 14 residues. Trimming removed 5 bases at V and 4 bases at J, with 12 bases between.

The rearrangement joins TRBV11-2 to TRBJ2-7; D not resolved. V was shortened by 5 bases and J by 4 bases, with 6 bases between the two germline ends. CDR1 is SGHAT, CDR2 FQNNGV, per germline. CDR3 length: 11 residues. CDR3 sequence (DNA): TGTGCCAGCAGCGGCCGGTACGAGCAGTACTTC. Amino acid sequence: CASSGRYEQYF. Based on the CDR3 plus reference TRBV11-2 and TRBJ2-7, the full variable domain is EAGVAQSPRYKIIEKRQSVAFWCNPISGHATLYWYQQILGQGPKLLIQFQNNGVVDDSQLPKDRFSAERLKGVDSTLKIQPAKLEDSAVYLCASSGRYEQYFGPGTRLTVT.

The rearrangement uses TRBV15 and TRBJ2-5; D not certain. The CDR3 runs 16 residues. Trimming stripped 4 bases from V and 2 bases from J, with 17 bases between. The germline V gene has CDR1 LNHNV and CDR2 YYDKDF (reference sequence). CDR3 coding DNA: TGTGCCACCAGCAAGGGCTTCGGAACCTTTCAAGAGACCCAGTACTTC. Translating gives CATSKGFGTFQETQYF. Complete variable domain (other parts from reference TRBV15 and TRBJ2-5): DAMVIQNPRYQVTQFGKPVTLSCSQTLNHNVMYWYQQKSSQAPKLLFHYYDKDFNNEADTPDNFQSRRPNTSFCFLDIRSPGLGDTAMYLCATSKGFGTFQETQYFGPGTRLLVL.

CDR3: CASSLPSVRSEQYF. The CDR3 bases are TGTGCCAGCAGCCTTCCCTCGGTCCGCAGCGAGCAGTACTTC. The chain couples TRBV7-2 to TRBJ2-7; D is unresolved. Germline V CDR1 and CDR2: SGHTA, FQGNSA. V was shortened by 5 bases and J by 6 bases, with 17 bases between the two germline ends. CDR3 length equals 14 residues.

The CDR3 reads CASRPTRGGSYNEQFF. The CDR3 bases are TGTGCCAGCAGGCCGACGCGGGGGGGCTCCTACAATGAGCAGTTCTTC. This sequence joins TRBV3-1 (or the pseudogene TRBV3-2) and TRBJ2-1, with TRBD2 matching over 9 bases. From germline, CDR1 is LGHDT and CDR2 YNNKEL (reference sequence). This CDR3 comprises 16 residues. V gave up 6 bases and J gave up 0 bases; unmatched junction bases: 6.

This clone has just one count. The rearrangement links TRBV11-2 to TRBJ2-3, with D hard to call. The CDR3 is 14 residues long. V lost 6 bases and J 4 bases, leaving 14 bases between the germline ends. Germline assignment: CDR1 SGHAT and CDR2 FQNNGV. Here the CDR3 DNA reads TGTGCCAGCAGGGCTGGTCTCACTGCAGATACGCAGTATTTT. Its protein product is CASRAGLTADTQYF.

DNA of the CDR3: TGTGCCAGCAGTTGGCCTGCCTACGAGCAGTACTTC. It is translated as CASSWPAYEQYF. The V and J genes are TRBV6-2 or TRBV6-3 and TRBJ2-7; unclear D gene. CDR1 MNHEY and CDR2 SVGEGT come from the germline V gene. This CDR3 spans 12 amino acids. V lost 4 bases and J 2 bases, leaving 6 bases between the germline ends.

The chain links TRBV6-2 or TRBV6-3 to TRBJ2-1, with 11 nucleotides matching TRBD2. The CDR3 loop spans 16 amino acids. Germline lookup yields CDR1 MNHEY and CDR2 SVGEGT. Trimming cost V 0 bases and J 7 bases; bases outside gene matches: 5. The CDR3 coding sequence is TGTGCCAGCAGTTACTCTAGCGGGGGGGCCTGGAATGAGCAGTTCTTC. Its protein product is CASSYSSGGAWNEQFF.

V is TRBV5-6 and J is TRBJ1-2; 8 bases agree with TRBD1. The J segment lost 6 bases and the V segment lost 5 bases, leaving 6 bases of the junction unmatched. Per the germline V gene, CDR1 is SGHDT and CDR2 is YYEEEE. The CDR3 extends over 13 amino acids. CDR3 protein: CASRPDREHGYTF. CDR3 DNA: TGTGCCAGCAGACCGGACAGGGAGCATGGCTACACCTTC.

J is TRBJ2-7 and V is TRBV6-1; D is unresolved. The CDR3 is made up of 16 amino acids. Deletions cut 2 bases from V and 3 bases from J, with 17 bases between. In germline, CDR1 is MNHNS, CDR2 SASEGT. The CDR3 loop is CASSETMGSLRYEQYF. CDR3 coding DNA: TGTGCCAGCAGTGAAACTATGGGCAGCTTACGCTACGAGCAGTACTTC.

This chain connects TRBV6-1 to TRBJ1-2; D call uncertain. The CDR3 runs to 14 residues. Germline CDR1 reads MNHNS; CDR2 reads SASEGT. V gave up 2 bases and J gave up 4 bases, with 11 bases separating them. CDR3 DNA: TGTGCCAGCAGTGAATCCGGCAGACCCTATGGCTACACCTTC. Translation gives CASSESGRPYGYTF.

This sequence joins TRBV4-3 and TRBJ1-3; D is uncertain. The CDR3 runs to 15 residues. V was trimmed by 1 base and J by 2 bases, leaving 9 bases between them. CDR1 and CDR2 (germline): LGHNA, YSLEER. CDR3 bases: TGCGCCAGCAGCCAAGCTCTGTCCCCTGGAAACACCATATATTTT. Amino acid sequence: CASSQALSPGNTIYF.